The 20 T cell receptor beta chains listed next were all sequenced from one sample in a study of blood T cell repertoires in COVID-19. Assay used: immunoSEQ multiplex PCR; TCRdb lists only in-frame clones, some missing. The table has 60,000 to 75,000 clones, around 87% seen once. The source material was peripheral blood. These receptors originate from a man aged 55 to 70 with acute or convalescent COVID-19.

The chain employs TRBV7-2 and TRBJ1-2; D is perhaps TRBD1 (5 bases). Germline loops: CDR1 SGHTA, CDR2 FQGNSA. This CDR3 comprises 15 residues. The V and J ends lost 1 base and 7 bases respectively, with 16 bases between them. The CDR3 loop is CASSLGLGREGGYTF. As DNA, the CDR3 is TGTGCCAGCAGCTTAGGTTTGGGCAGGGAGGGTGGCTACACCTTC.

The CDR3 DNA follows: TGTGCCAGCAGTCACGCACCCGGGACAGGGGGTTCCGGGGAGCTGTTTTTT. Protein sequence: CASSHAPGTGGSGELFF. V and J are TRBV6-6 and TRBJ2-2; TRBD1 matches at 11 bases. With 5 bases clipped from V and 6 bases from J, the junction kept 11 bases outside the gene matches. This CDR3 is 17 amino acids long. CDR1 is MNHNY and CDR2 is SVGAGI in the germline V gene (reference sequence).

This CDR3 is CASSLAGQGQNTEAFF. In nucleotides, the CDR3 is TGTGCCAGCAGCTTAGCTGGACAGGGGCAGAACACTGAAGCTTTCTTT. The rearrangement links TRBV7-2 to TRBJ1-1; 9 nucleotides line up with TRBD1. The CDR3 contains 16 residues. Looked up from germline, CDR1 is SGHTA and CDR2 is FQGNSA. The V and J ends lost 0 bases and 1 base, in that order; junction bases with no gene match: 3.

J is TRBJ2-7 and V is TRBV30, with no clear D. This CDR3 has 11 residues. Germline CDR1 and CDR2: GTSNPN and SVGIG (reference sequence). Trimming pared 3 bases from V and 3 bases from J, leaving 6 bases between. The DNA of the CDR3 is TGTGCCTGGAGACTTAGCTACGAGCAGTACTTC. Its translation: CAWRLSYEQYF.

This clone was observed a few times. The V and J genes are TRBV29-1 and TRBJ2-5; 10 positions match TRBD2. CDR3 size: 16 residues. Germline loops: CDR1 SQVTM, CDR2 ANQGSEA. The J segment lost 1 base and the V segment lost 6 bases, leaving 11 bases of the junction unmatched. CDR3 residues: CSVYYTGLASQETQYF. Written as DNA, the CDR3 is TGCAGCGTCTATTACACGGGACTAGCGTCCCAAGAGACCCAGTACTTC.

The rearrangement links TRBV10-3 to TRBJ1-1, with a tentative D call TRBD1 (6 bases). Germline V gene data show CDR1 as ENHRY and CDR2 as SYGVKD. V lost 2 bases to trimming and J lost 5 bases, with 24 bases between them. This CDR3 has 18 amino acids. CDR3 sequence (DNA): TGTGCCATCAGTGAGGGGCCATACAGGGTTCGAGGGGAAACTGAAGCTTTCTTT. Its translation is CAISEGPYRVRGETEAFF.

This clone was seen only once. V is TRBV27 and J is TRBJ2-5, with D possibly matching TRBD2 (5 bases). Trimming took off 5 bases at V and 7 bases at J, with 20 bases between the two ends. CDR1 MNHEY and CDR2 SMNVEV come from the germline V gene (reference sequence). The CDR3 loop spans 15 amino acids. The CDR3 is CASSPQPDFRGTQYF. As DNA, the CDR3 is TGTGCCAGCAGTCCCCAGCCGGACTTCCGAGGGACCCAGTACTTC.

This chain links TRBV2 with TRBJ1-5, with 7 bases identical to TRBD1. Trimming cost V 6 bases and J 3 bases; bases outside gene matches: 8. This CDR3 contains 15 residues. Germline assignment: CDR1 SNHLY and CDR2 FYNNEI. In DNA form, the CDR3 reads TGTGCCAGCAGGCACCCAGGGGGTCCCAATCAGCCCCAGCATTTT. Translated: CASRHPGGPNQPQHF.

This rearrangement joins TRBV7-2 to TRBJ1-4; D is unresolved. V was pared by 1 base and J by 2 bases, with 8 bases between. The CDR3 is made up of 15 amino acids. The V gene's germline CDR1 is SGHTA and CDR2 FQGNSA. The CDR3 loop is CASSLVGVTNEKLFF. For the CDR3, the DNA is TGTGCCAGCAGCTTAGTCGGGGTGACTAATGAAAAACTGTTTTTT.

This chain uses TRBV7-2 with TRBJ1-2; 7 bases are shared with TRBD1. Trimming at V came to 2 bases and at J to 6 bases, leaving 9 bases not matched to a gene. Per the germline V gene, CDR1 is SGHTA and CDR2 is FQGNSA. The CDR3 totals 15 residues. The CDR3 nucleotides are TGTGCCAGCAGCTTACAGGGGGGCGGAGAGCATGGCTACACCTTC. Translating gives CASSLQGGGEHGYTF.

V is TRBV9 and J is TRBJ2-1; 10 bases map to TRBD2. Trimming took 3 bases from V and 6 from J; bases not matched to a gene: 9. Germline V gene sequence: CDR1 SGDLS, CDR2 YYNGEE. This CDR3 spans 16 amino acids. CDR3 sequence (DNA): TGTGCCAGCAGCGCTAGGAGCGGGGGGGCCTTCAATGAGCAGTTCTTC. Residues: CASSARSGGAFNEQFF.

The chain employs TRBV30 and TRBJ2-1; D may be TRBD1 (6 bases). The germline V gene has CDR1 GTSNPN and CDR2 SVGIG (reference sequence). V was cut by 5 bases and J by 3 bases, with 14 bases left in between. The CDR3 has 14 residues. The CDR3: CAWDGGRYYNEQFF. CDR3 DNA sequence: TGTGCCTGGGATGGGGGCCGTTACTACAATGAGCAGTTCTTC.

This chain connects TRBV20-1 to TRBJ1-2; D unclear. V was clipped by 3 bases and J by 1 base, with 9 bases between them. The CDR3 covers 13 residues. Germline V lookup: CDR1 DFQATT, CDR2 SNEGSKA (reference sequence). CDR3 DNA sequence: TGCAGTGCTAGTTTGGAGGGTAACTATGGCTACACCTTC. It is translated as CSASLEGNYGYTF.

Remarks on this clone: The sample has other DNA sequences that encode this CDR3 too. The J gene is TRBJ2-5, the V gene TRBV5-1; the D gene is possibly TRBD2 (6 bases). Trimming stripped 4 bases from V and 5 bases from J, with 12 bases between. Germline lookup yields CDR1 SGHRS and CDR2 YFSETQ. The CDR3 is made up of 13 amino acids. Here the CDR3 reads CASSGGTWETQYF. In DNA form, the CDR3 reads TGCGCCAGCAGCGGCGGGACTTGGGAGACCCAGTACTTC.

J is TRBJ1-1 and V is TRBV7-8, with 7 bases matching TRBD1. V was clipped by 5 bases and J by 0 bases; unmatched bases: 6. Per germline, CDR1 SGHVS and CDR2 FQNEAQ. This CDR3 is 15 amino acids long. The DNA for the CDR3 is TGTGCCAGCAGCGCACAGGGGCGCATGAACACTGAAGCTTTCTTT. This translates into CASSAQGRMNTEAFF.

The V and J genes are TRBV6-1 and TRBJ1-3, with a tentative D call TRBD1 (5 bases). CDR3 length: 14 residues. V shed 1 base and J shed 5 bases, with 9 bases lying between them. The germline V gene has CDR1 MNHNS and CDR2 SASEGT. The CDR3 DNA sequence: TGTGCCAGCAGTGAAGGGGCAGGGCGAAACACCATATATTTT. Its translation: CASSEGAGRNTIYF.

The chain recombines TRBV6-2 or TRBV6-3 with TRBJ1-2; perhaps TRBD1 as D (5 bases). The germline V gene encodes CDR1 MNHEY and CDR2 SVGEGT. V lost 7 bases to trimming and J lost 5 bases, with 17 bases between them. The CDR3 contains 14 residues. The CDR3 sequence is CASTPWGSQYGYTF. The CDR3 nucleotides are TGTGCCAGCACCCCGTGGGGCAGCCAATATGGCTACACCTTC.

This chain connects TRBV19 to TRBJ1-1; possible D gene TRBD1, 6 bases. The CDR3 has 13 amino acids. Trimming removed 6 bases from V and 0 bases from J, with 8 bases in between. From germline, CDR1 is LNHDA and CDR2 SQIVND (reference sequence). CDR3 DNA sequence: TGTGCCAGTAGGGACAGAATGAACACTGAAGCTTTCTTT. Protein product: CASRDRMNTEAFF.

The chain is built from TRBV7-8 and TRBJ1-2; maybe TRBD1 (5 bases). This CDR3 has 14 residues. The V gene lost 5 bases and the J gene lost 5 bases, with 15 bases spanning the gap. Germline-derived CDR1 and CDR2 are SGHVS and FQNEAQ. This CDR3 reads CASSNGHGLYGYTF. The CDR3 coding sequence is TGTGCCAGCAGCAATGGACACGGGCTTTATGGCTACACCTTC.

This clone appeared a single time. The chain links TRBV30 to TRBJ1-3; maybe TRBD1 (5 bases). This CDR3 spans 16 amino acids. Per the germline V gene, CDR1 is GTSNPN and CDR2 is SVGIG (reference sequence). Trimming pared 2 bases from V and 4 bases from J, leaving 18 bases between. In DNA form, the CDR3 reads TGTGCCTGGAGTCCGACCAGGGCTATTACGGGAAACACCATATATTTT. It is translated as CAWSPTRAITGNTIYF. The full variable domain, in which reference TRBV30 and TRBJ1-3 provide the parts outside the CDR3, is SQTIHQWPATLVQPVGSPLSLECTVEGTSNPNLYWYRQAAGRGLQLLFYSVGIGQISSEVPQNLSASRPQDRQFILSSKKLLLSDSGFYLCAWSPTRAITGNTIYFGEGSWLTVV.